The 30 T cell receptor beta chains below all came from one sample that was sequenced in a study of breast tumors, draining lymph nodes, adjacent tissues. Samples came from axillary lymph nodes draining the breast cancer. TCRdb reanalysed the multiplex PCR reads using MiXCR and keeps one entry per CDR3 protein. Of 150,000 to 200,000 distinct CDR3 sequences in the sample, about 33% are singletons; the top ten hold 4% to 5.5%. The specimen sequenced was axillary lymph node tissue. The receptor source for this set is a female donor with breast cancer. Some clones in this sample may be carry-over from other donors' samples.

This clonotype has a count of ten or more. The genes are TRBV5-4 and TRBJ2-3; 16 bases fit TRBD2. This CDR3 region has 18 residues. With V trimmed by 0 bases and J by 5 bases, 6 bases remained unmatched. Germline-derived CDR1 and CDR2 are SGHNT and YYREEE (reference sequence). For the CDR3, the DNA is TGTGCCAGCAGCTTGGCGGGACTAGCGGGAGGGAAAGGAGATACGCAGTATTTT. Encoded protein: CASSLAGLAGGKGDTQYF.

This clonotype has more than one count but fewer than ten. V is TRBV12-3 or TRBV12-4 and J is TRBJ2-1, with TRBD1 matching over 7 bases. V gave up 7 bases and J gave up 2 bases; unmatched junction bases: 11. CDR3 size: 16 residues. CDR3 residues: CASNPTNRGPYNEQFF. DNA of the CDR3: TGTGCCAGCAACCCTACCAACAGGGGTCCCTACAATGAGCAGTTCTTC.

This clonotype appeared a few times. Since a much larger clone is just one base distant, this may be a read error. J is TRBJ2-7 and V is TRBV7-2, with 7 bases matching TRBD1. From germline, CDR1 is SGHTA and CDR2 FQGNSA. The CDR3 runs 13 residues. The V and J ends lost 7 bases and 0 bases, in that order; junction bases with no gene match: 3. The CDR3 DNA follows: TGTGCCAGCACGGACAGGCTCTCCTACGAGCAGTACTTC. It yields the protein CASTDRLSYEQYF.

This clonotype was found many times. The chain carries TRBV7-9 and TRBJ2-7; the match to TRBD2 covers 9 bases. This CDR3 contains 17 residues. Trimming cost V 3 bases and J 2 bases; bases outside gene matches: 11. Germline assignment: CDR1 SEHNR and CDR2 FQNEAQ (reference sequence). The CDR3 DNA is TGTGCCAGCAGCTTGGACACCAATAGACTAGCGGCCTACGAGCAGTACTTC. It specifies CASSLDTNRLAAYEQYF.

In regard to this clonotype: Given the absence of the conserved phenylalanine or tryptophan at the CDR3 end, a read error is likely. Because the CDR3's place on the DNA is in doubt, the DNA is left out and the CDR3 is given as listed by TCRdb. The gene calls are TRBV7-9 and TRBJ1-2; TRBD1 is taken as the D call from the table, unchecked against the DNA. Germline values: CDR1 SEHNR, CDR2 FQNEAQ (reference sequence). The CDR3 length is 15 residues, termini included. The CDR3 sequence: CASSLSLGDPYGYPS.

The chain uses TRBV7-2 and TRBJ2-5, with D tentatively TRBD1 or TRBD2 (6 bases each). The CDR3 is 18 residues long. Trimming cost V 3 bases and J 0 bases, with 20 bases left between them. Germline loops: CDR1 SGHTA, CDR2 FQGNSA. CDR3 residues: CASSFNGLGGRDQETQYF. The CDR3 DNA reads TGTGCCAGCAGCTTTAACGGGCTCGGGGGCCGTGACCAAGAGACCCAGTACTTC.

This clonotype was found many times. This chain links TRBV4-1 with TRBJ2-2; 8 bases are shared with TRBD2. Germline values: CDR1 MGHRA, CDR2 YSYEKL. The junction had 7 bases not matched to a gene; V was cut back by 6 bases and J by 4 bases. This CDR3 has 15 amino acids. The CDR3 bases are TGCGCCAGCAGAGAGCGGGAGTCGGTCACCGGGGAGCTGTTTTTT. It codes for CASRERESVTGELFF.

The chain recombines TRBV9 with TRBJ2-3, with D perhaps matching TRBD2 (5 bases). The V end lost 0 bases, the J end lost 2 bases, and 10 bases lay between the germline ends. CDR1 and CDR2 from the germline V gene are SGDLS and YYNGEE. The CDR3 contains 15 residues. The CDR3 sequence is CASSVDSEHTDTQYF. As DNA, the CDR3 is TGTGCCAGCAGCGTAGATAGCGAGCACACAGATACGCAGTATTTT.

The genes are TRBV27 and TRBJ1-5; a possible D gene is TRBD1 (5 bases). V gave up 4 bases and J gave up 14 bases, with 27 bases separating them. Germline values: CDR1 MNHEY, CDR2 SMNVEV (reference sequence). This CDR3 has 16 amino acids. Here the CDR3 reads CASSSGLAGGYAYEHF. CDR3 nucleotide sequence: TGTGCCAGCAGTTCGGGACTAGCGGGGGGTTACGCCTACGAGCATTTT.

This clonotype was recorded a few times. This could be a read error, since a much larger clone is one nucleotide away. The rearrangement links TRBV29-1 to TRBJ2-3; D is possibly TRBD1 or TRBD2 (5 bases each). Germline values: CDR1 SQVTM, CDR2 ANQGSEA. This CDR3 is 14 amino acids long. The CDR3 protein is CSVIFEGKTDAQYF. The CDR3 DNA is TGCAGCGTAATTTTTGAGGGTAAGACAGATGCGCAGTATTTT.

Worth noting for this clonotype: Possible read error: a much larger clone is one base away. The chain is built from TRBV6-5 and TRBJ2-3, with D tentatively TRBD1 or TRBD2 (5 bases each). Germline V gene sequence: CDR1 MNHEY, CDR2 SVGAGI. The CDR3 loop spans 13 amino acids. The CDR3 loop reads CASREDSTGTQYF. CDR3 nucleotide sequence: TGTGCCAGCAGGGAGGATAGCACAGGTACGCAGTATTTT.

This clonotype was observed many times. V and J are TRBV11-2 and TRBJ2-5; 7 bases align to TRBD2. The V gene end was trimmed by 1 base and the J gene end by 5 bases; junction bases not matched to a gene: 10. Germline CDR1 reads SGHAT; CDR2 reads FQNNGV. CDR3 size: 16 residues. The CDR3 spells CASSLGRAGLTETQYF. The CDR3 DNA reads TGTGCCAGCAGCTTAGGTCGAGCGGGGCTTACGGAGACCCAGTACTTC.

The J gene is TRBJ2-3, the V gene TRBV28; 11 nucleotides line up with TRBD2. The CDR3 consists of 18 residues. Per germline, CDR1 MDHEN and CDR2 SYDVKM. V trimming: 3 bases; J trimming: 4 bases; junction bases outside the gene matches: 12. This CDR3 is CASSFTGLAGGAPDTQYF. The CDR3 region has the DNA TGTGCCAGCAGTTTCACCGGACTAGCGGGTGGGGCCCCAGATACGCAGTATTTT.

In the case of this clonotype: The junction does not match germline at one end; this may be a read error. This rearrangement joins TRBV6-5 to TRBJ2-3; a possible D gene is TRBD1 (6 bases). This CDR3 spans 13 amino acids. Per the germline V gene, CDR1 is MNHEY and CDR2 is SVGAGI. CDR3 amino acids: CASSPTGSDMQYF. CDR3 in DNA: TGTGCCAGCAGTCCTACAGGGTCGGATATGCAGTATTTT.

V and J are TRBV7-3 and TRBJ2-1; 11 bases are a match to TRBD2. The CDR3 is 16 residues long. In germline, CDR1 is SGHTA, CDR2 FQGTGA. J gave up 7 bases and V 1 base, and 6 bases lay outside the gene matches. Here the CDR3 reads CASSLIAGGPHNEQFF. In DNA form, the CDR3 reads TGTGCCAGCAGCTTAATAGCGGGAGGGCCGCATAATGAGCAGTTCTTC. Full variable domain (missing parts from reference TRBV7-3 and TRBJ2-1): GAGVSQTPSNKVTEKGKYVELRCDPISGHTALYWYRQSLGQGPEFLIYFQGTGAADDSGLPNDRFFAVRPEGSVSTLKIQRTERGDSAVYLCASSLIAGGPHNEQFFGPGTRLTVL.

This clonotype was observed a few times. It may be a read error: a sequence one base away is much more abundant. The chain joins TRBV7-3 to TRBJ2-2; D might be TRBD2 (6 bases). From germline, CDR1 is SGHTA and CDR2 FQGTGA. CDR3 length equals 15 residues. The CDR3 sequence is CASNLMGLHTGELFF. The CDR3 DNA is TGTGCCAGCAACTTAATGGGACTCCACACCGGGGAGCTGTTTTTT.

The rearrangement links TRBV3-1 to TRBJ1-4, with no clear D. Germline V CDR1 and CDR2: LGHDT, YNNKEL (reference sequence). CDR3 length: 16 amino acids. V shed 6 bases and J shed 0 bases, with 14 bases lying between them. The CDR3 spells CASSQTGVTTNEKLFF. CDR3 nucleotide sequence: TGTGCCAGCAGTCAGACTGGGGTCACAACTAATGAAAAACTGTTTTTT.

There are many counts of this clonotype. The chain combines TRBV7-9 with TRBJ2-1; 7 bases align to TRBD1. Per germline, CDR1 SEHNR and CDR2 FQNEAQ (reference sequence). The CDR3 is 16 amino acids. V was clipped by 3 bases and J by 7 bases; unmatched bases: 12. The DNA of the CDR3 is TGTGCCAGCAGCTTCTCTGACAGGGACGTAGGGAATGAGCAGTTCTTC. This translates into CASSFSDRDVGNEQFF.

This clonotype was counted at least ten times. V and J are TRBV20-1 and TRBJ1-4; a possible D gene is TRBD1 (6 bases). V was pared by 6 bases and J by 8 bases, with 16 bases between. The CDR3 spans 13 residues. Germline lookup yields CDR1 DFQATT and CDR2 SNEGSKA (reference sequence). The CDR3 here is CSASLGALEKLFF. CDR3 nucleotides: TGCAGTGCCTCGTTGGGGGCGCTGGAAAAACTGTTTTTT.

This clonotype was recorded many times. The chain links TRBV20-1 to TRBJ1-6; D may be TRBD1 (6 bases). V dropped 1 base and J dropped 4 bases, with 23 bases sitting between them. CDR1 is DFQATT and CDR2 is SNEGSKA in the germline V gene (reference sequence). The CDR3 has 19 amino acids. CDR3 in DNA: TGCAGTGCTAGAGGATTGCCGGGACAAAACGCTGTTTATAATTCACCCCTCCACTTT. Its translation: CSARGLPGQNAVYNSPLHF.

As concerns this clonotype: Germline is not matched at one junction end, which may reflect a read error. The chain links TRBV7-7 to TRBJ2-1, with 11 bases that match TRBD2. The CDR3 covers 14 residues. The V gene's germline CDR1 is SSHAT and CDR2 FNYEAQ (reference sequence). In DNA, the CDR3 is TGTGCTAGCAGCTTATGGATAGCGGGGGGGGAGCAGTTCTTC. Translation gives CASSLWIAGGEQFF.

The V gene is TRBV5-4, the J gene TRBJ2-7; no reliable D call. V lost 0 bases to trimming and J lost 2 bases, with 6 bases between them. Germline CDR1 SGHNT, CDR2 YYREEE (reference sequence). The CDR3 is 13 amino acids. Here the CDR3 reads CASSLEVAYEQYF. CDR3 sequence (DNA): TGTGCCAGCAGCTTGGAGGTGGCCTACGAGCAGTACTTC.

This clonotype has ten or more counts. This chain uses TRBV13 with TRBJ2-3; TRBD2 agrees at 11 bases. The CDR3 runs 16 residues. J lost 5 bases, V lost 2 bases, and 6 bases had no gene match. Germline CDR1 and CDR2: PRHDT and FYEKMQ (reference sequence). CDR3 loop: CASSLRLAGRLDTQYF. The CDR3 DNA sequence: TGTGCCAGCAGCTTAAGACTAGCGGGAAGACTAGATACGCAGTATTTT.

This clonotype was observed at least ten times. The chain has TRBV11-3 and TRBJ1-2; 7 nucleotides agree with TRBD1. This CDR3 has 16 residues. The V segment lost 5 bases and the J segment 4 bases; nucleotides outside the gene matches: 13. Germline CDR1 reads SGHNT; CDR2 reads YENEEA. In DNA, the CDR3 is TGTGCCAGCAGCCTTCATGGCCCGGGACAGTCCTATGGCTACACCTTC. Its protein is CASSLHGPGQSYGYTF.

This clonotype has at least ten counts. Written as DNA, the CDR3 is TGTGCCAGCACCCGGACAGGGGGCCGGCTCGAGCAGTACTTC. This encodes CASTRTGGRLEQYF. The V and J genes are TRBV12-3 or TRBV12-4 and TRBJ2-7, with 11 bases lining up with TRBD1. The CDR3 covers 14 residues. J lost 6 bases, V lost 7 bases, and 8 bases had no gene match.

This clonotype occurred many times. The gene calls are TRBV20-1 and TRBJ2-7; the D is unclear. Germline CDR1 DFQATT, CDR2 SNEGSKA (reference sequence). V dropped 4 bases and J dropped 3 bases, with 16 bases sitting between them. This CDR3 region has 14 residues. Here the CDR3 reads CSAISGYTGYEQYF. In nucleotides, the CDR3 is TGCAGTGCTATCTCCGGATATACGGGCTACGAGCAGTACTTC.

Sample share makes this clonotype medium-sized (0.01 to 0.1%). CDR3 residues: CASSSGLTKAQYF. DNA of the CDR3: TGTGCCAGCAGCTCCGGGCTCACCAAGGCCCAGTACTTC. The rearrangement uses TRBV11-2 and TRBJ2-5; D is uncertain. Trimming shortened V by 4 bases and J by 9 bases, and 15 bases separated the two germline ends. The CDR3 consists of 13 residues. Germline-derived CDR1 and CDR2 are SGHAT and FQNNGV.

This clonotype was observed once. This may stem from a read error, because a much larger clone lies one nucleotide away. V and J are TRBV9 and TRBJ2-1; unclear D gene. Looked up from germline, CDR1 is SGDLS and CDR2 is YYNGEE. The V end was cut by 0 bases, the J end by 6 bases, with 4 bases between. The CDR3 sequence is 12 residues long. CDR3 coding DNA: TGTGCCAGCAGCGTAGATGGCAATGAGCAGTTCTTC. It translates to CASSVDGNEQFF.

This clonotype has only a few counts. The chain employs TRBV9 and TRBJ1-1; D is possibly TRBD1 (6 bases). The V end was cut by 4 bases, the J end by 5 bases, with 18 bases between. Germline V gene sequence: CDR1 SGDLS, CDR2 YYNGEE. The CDR3 is 15 residues long. The CDR3 nucleotides are TGTGCCAGCAGCCCCCCAACAGGGAGTTGGACTGAAGCTTTCTTT. Translated, it gives CASSPPTGSWTEAFF.

This clonotype has at least ten counts. The rearrangement uses TRBV9 and TRBJ2-2; D gene unclear. Germline-derived CDR1 and CDR2 are SGDLS and YYNGEE. Trimming cost V 4 bases and J 0 bases, with 13 bases left between them. This CDR3 contains 16 residues. The CDR3 reads CASSPRLAANTGELFF. The DNA for the CDR3 is TGTGCCAGCAGCCCCCGCCTGGCGGCGAACACCGGGGAGCTGTTTTTT.